This TCR beta chain was captured in a study of tumor and adjacent non-tumor tissue in lung cancer. The wider study: Samples averaged about 3.8 million productive TCRbeta reads each. Broader study findings: Top 100 clones took a larger repertoire share in normal lung. Tumor TCR diversity, when higher, was linked to shorter survival.

Worth noting for this clonotype: As yet, its antigen is unknown. At one boundary the junction diverges from the germline segment, which might be a read error.

The library came from three nested PCR rounds adapted from ARM-PCR protocols. TCRdb re-called the multiplex PCR reads with MiXCR, one entry per CDR3 protein. This sample yields 100,000 or so distinct CDR3 sequences, of which more than 55% are seen a single time; roughly 18% belongs to the top ten. Per the germline V gene, CDR1 is DFQATT and CDR2 is SNEGSKA (reference sequence). The CDR3 has 12 amino acids. RNA was extracted from bulk tissue without any cell sorting. More than 3 cm separated this lung sample from the edge of the tumor. Specimen: distant non-tumor lung tissue. This clonotype was obtained from a young man with non-small cell lung cancer. The chain recombines TRBV20-1 with TRBJ2-7; D is possibly TRBD1 (5 bases). In nucleotides, the CDR3 is TGCAGTACCGAGACAGACTCCTACGTGCAGTACTTC. It is translated as CSTETDSYVQYF.